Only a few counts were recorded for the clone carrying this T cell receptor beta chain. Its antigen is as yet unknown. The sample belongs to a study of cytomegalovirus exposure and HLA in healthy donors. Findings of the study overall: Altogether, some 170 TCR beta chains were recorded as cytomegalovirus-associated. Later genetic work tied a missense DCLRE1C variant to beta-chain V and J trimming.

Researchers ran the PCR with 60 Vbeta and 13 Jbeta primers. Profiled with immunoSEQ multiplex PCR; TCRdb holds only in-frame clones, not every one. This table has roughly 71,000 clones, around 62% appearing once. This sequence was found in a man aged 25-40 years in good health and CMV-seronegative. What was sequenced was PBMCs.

CDR3 bases: TGTGCCAGCAGCGTCGAAGAGACCCAGTACTTC. It codes for CASSVEETQYF. The chain joins TRBV9 to TRBJ2-5; D is uncertain. The CDR3 extends over 11 amino acids. V lost 2 bases and J lost 3, with 2 bases in between. Germline V CDR1 and CDR2: SGDLS, YYNGEE.